The 9 T cell receptor beta chains listed next were all sequenced from one sample in a study of tumor-infiltrating lymphocytes in localized non-small cell lung cancer. Profiling relied on immunoSEQ multiplex PCR, and the TCRdb table lists in-frame clones only, not all of them. The table includes just under 30,000 clones, approximately 85% detected once. The sequenced sample was lung tumor tissue. The receptors were gathered from a human donor with non-small cell lung cancer.

This clone was counted once. V usage is TRBV7-9 and J usage is TRBJ2-3; D call uncertain. Germline V CDR1 and CDR2: SEHNR, FQNEAQ (reference sequence). Trimming cost V 3 bases and J 5 bases, with 3 bases left between them. The CDR3 is 11 amino acids. The CDR3 loop is CASSFEDTQYF. CDR3 DNA sequence: TGTGCCAGCAGCTTTGAAGATACGCAGTATTTT.

The chain employs TRBV9 and TRBJ2-7; weak D call: TRBD2 (5 bases). The CDR3 loop spans 14 amino acids. Trimming pared 3 bases from V and 2 bases from J, leaving 12 bases between. Germline loops: CDR1 SGDLS, CDR2 YYNGEE. CDR3 amino acids: CASSAPGKAYEQYF. The DNA of the CDR3 is TGTGCCAGCAGCGCCCCGGGAAAAGCCTACGAGCAGTACTTC.

The V call is TRBV14, the J call TRBJ1-6; no definite D call. Germline V gives CDR1 SGHDN, CDR2 FVKESK. V was shortened by 0 bases and J by 11 bases, with 8 bases between the two germline ends. CDR3 length equals 13 residues. Here the CDR3 reads CASSQEAGTPLHF. CDR3 bases: TGTGCCAGCAGCCAAGAAGCGGGGACACCCCTCCACTTT.

The rearrangement joins TRBV6-1 to TRBJ1-3; 8 bases agree with TRBD1. The CDR3 totals 17 residues. Germline trimming cut 5 bases from V and 1 base from J; bases unmatched to any gene: 10. Per the germline V gene, CDR1 is MNHNS and CDR2 is SASEGT. For the CDR3, the DNA is TGTGCCAGCAGTCAAGGCAGGGGGCTTGGATCTGGAAACACCATATATTTT. Its protein is CASSQGRGLGSGNTIYF.

In this sample, this clone turned up once. The chain employs TRBV10-3 and TRBJ1-2; maybe TRBD1 (5 bases). Looked up from germline, CDR1 is ENHRY and CDR2 is SYGVKD. This CDR3 region has 12 residues. The V end was cut by 8 bases, the J end by 2 bases, with 9 bases between. The CDR3 bases are TGTGCCATCTCCAGACAGAACTATGGCTACACCTTC. It yields the protein CAISRQNYGYTF.

This chain joins TRBV7-9 and TRBJ2-7, with D perhaps given as TRBD1 or TRBD2 (6 bases each). Germline assignment: CDR1 SEHNR and CDR2 FQNEAQ (reference sequence). V was clipped by 5 bases and J by 0 bases, with 14 bases between them. This CDR3 is built from 15 residues. CDR3 loop: CASSPRRGSSYEQYF. CDR3 nucleotides: TGTGCCAGCAGCCCCCGGAGGGGGTCCTCCTACGAGCAGTACTTC.

The rearrangement uses TRBV7-9 and TRBJ1-5; D gene ambiguous. CDR3 length equals 13 residues. Germline lookup yields CDR1 SEHNR and CDR2 FQNEAQ (reference sequence). Trimming pared 6 bases from V and 11 bases from J, leaving 17 bases between. The chain's CDR3 is CASSQVGSPAQHF. In DNA, the CDR3 is TGTGCCAGCAGTCAAGTGGGGTCCCCAGCCCAGCATTTT. Full variable domain (outside the CDR3, taken from reference TRBV7-9 and TRBJ1-5): DTGVSQNPRHKITKRGQNVTFRCDPISEHNRLYWYRQTLGQGPEFLTYFQNEAQLEKSRLLSDRFSAERPKGSFSTLEIQRTEQGDSAMYLCASSQVGSPAQHFGDGTRLSIL.

The V and J genes are TRBV1 and TRBJ2-7; the table gives TRBD1 as D, unverified against the DNA. TRBV1 is assigned pseudogene status. CDR3 length: 15 residues. CDR3 region: CTSSHRRDSSYEQYF. CDR3 nucleotide sequence: TGCACCAGCAGCCACCGCCGGGACAGCTCCTACGAGCAGTACTTC.

The chain joins TRBV9 to TRBJ1-6; no clear D. In germline, CDR1 is SGDLS, CDR2 YYNGEE. The CDR3 is 13 residues long. V shed 3 bases and J shed 8 bases, with 9 bases lying between them. The DNA of the CDR3 is TGTGCCAGCAGCGGGGTTTTTGATTCACCCCTCCACTTT. Amino acids: CASSGVFDSPLHF.